These 24 T cell receptor beta chains share one sample of origin, sequenced in a study of blood T cell repertoires in COVID-19. This table comes from immunoSEQ multiplex PCR, and its TCRdb copy is limited to in-frame clones, with some not included. The profile shows about 150,000 clones, roughly 88% of them singletons. The specimen was peripheral blood. The receptors shown here come from a woman aged 60-70 years with acute or convalescent COVID-19.

The chain links TRBV5-6 to TRBJ2-4; 7 bases map to TRBD2. This CDR3 region has 15 residues. V lost 5 bases to trimming and J lost 2 bases; unmatched junction nucleotides: 7. Germline V CDR1 and CDR2: SGHDT, YYEEEE. CDR3 amino acids: CASRGEGLTKNIQYF. CDR3 bases: TGTGCCAGCAGGGGGGAGGGTTTAACCAAAAACATTCAGTACTTC.

J is TRBJ1-3 and V is TRBV24-1; 8 positions match TRBD1. This CDR3 contains 17 residues. The ends lost 4 bases at V and 0 bases at J; junction bases unmatched: 7. Germline CDR1 reads KGHDR; CDR2 reads SFDVKD. The CDR3 protein is CATSDSRTGGSGNTIYF. CDR3 DNA: TGTGCCACCAGTGACTCAAGAACAGGGGGCTCTGGAAACACCATATATTTT.

J is TRBJ1-4 and V is TRBV19, with 7 bases aligning to TRBD1. The CDR3 has 14 residues. With 7 bases clipped from V and 3 bases from J, the junction kept 5 bases outside the gene matches. CDR1 LNHDA and CDR2 SQIVND come from the germline V gene (reference sequence). The CDR3 DNA is TGTGCCAGTAACCGGGACAGCTCTAATGAAAAACTGTTTTTT. Protein: CASNRDSSNEKLFF.

The chain uses TRBV30 and TRBJ1-6, with TRBD1 matching 8 bases. This CDR3 has 15 residues. Germline V gives CDR1 GTSNPN, CDR2 SVGIG (reference sequence). Trimming cost V 0 bases and J 9 bases; bases outside gene matches: 7. The CDR3 DNA sequence: TGTGCCTGGAGTGTTCCAGGGGGCTGGGGTTCACCCCTCCACTTT. Translated: CAWSVPGGWGSPLHF.

This clone was seen a handful of times. V gene TRBV29-1 combines with J gene TRBJ2-7; 10 positions agree with TRBD1. This CDR3 is 12 amino acids long. The V segment lost 4 bases and the J segment 6 bases; nucleotides outside the gene matches: 3. From germline, CDR1 is SQVTM and CDR2 ANQGSEA. CDR3: CSVGGQGGEQYF. As DNA, the CDR3 is TGCAGCGTTGGAGGACAGGGGGGCGAGCAGTACTTC.

The chain combines TRBV2 with TRBJ2-1, with 7 bases identical to TRBD2. CDR1 SNHLY and CDR2 FYNNEI come from the germline V gene. This CDR3 is 14 amino acids long. V lost 7 bases to trimming and J lost 2 bases; unmatched junction nucleotides: 5. DNA for the CDR3: TGTGCCAGCAAGGGTGGGGGGGCCTACAATGAGCAGTTCTTC. Translation gives CASKGGGAYNEQFF.

The chain carries TRBV30 and TRBJ1-4, with D unclear. The germline V gene encodes CDR1 GTSNPN and CDR2 SVGIG (reference sequence). The CDR3 extends over 12 amino acids. V shed 0 bases and J shed 5 bases, with 4 bases lying between them. CDR3 sequence: CAWSVLNEKLFF. The CDR3 bases are TGTGCCTGGAGTGTCCTCAATGAAAAACTGTTTTTT.

The rearrangement uses TRBV3-1 (or the pseudogene TRBV3-2) and TRBJ2-1; 7 bases are a match to TRBD1. V dropped 6 bases and J dropped 6; count of bases not matched to a gene: 11. Germline V gene sequence: CDR1 LGHDT, CDR2 YNNKEL (reference sequence). The CDR3 is 15 residues long. DNA for the CDR3: TGTGCCAGCAGACAACCGACAGGGTCGGGCAATGAGCAGTTCTTC. Residues: CASRQPTGSGNEQFF.

The chain links TRBV6-5 to TRBJ2-7; TRBD1 matches at 11 bases. Germline V lookup: CDR1 MNHEY, CDR2 SVGAGI. V shed 6 bases, J shed 2 bases, and the junction held 3 bases outside the gene matches. The CDR3 is 14 amino acids. The CDR3 loop reads CASSRGQGAYEQYF. The CDR3 coding sequence is TGTGCCAGCAGCCGGGGACAGGGGGCCTACGAGCAGTACTTC.

The rearrangement links TRBV5-6 to TRBJ1-2; D is ambiguous. The CDR3 contains 16 residues. Trimming left V 0 bases short and J 1 base short, with 13 bases between. From germline, CDR1 is SGHDT and CDR2 YYEEEE. Here the CDR3 DNA reads TGTGCCAGCAGCTTGGGGAGTCTAAGGATTAACTATGGCTACACCTTC. The encoded protein is CASSLGSLRINYGYTF. The whole variable domain, filled in from reference TRBV5-6 and TRBJ1-2, reads DAGVTQSPTHLIKTRGQQVTLRCSPKSGHDTVSWYQQALGQGPQFIFQYYEEEERQRGNFPDRFSGHQFPNYSSELNVNALLLGDSALYLCASSLGSLRINYGYTFGSGTRLTVV.

The rearrangement links TRBV7-3 to TRBJ2-2; TRBD2 agrees at 9 bases. Germline CDR1 and CDR2: SGHTA and FQGTGA. The CDR3 runs 15 residues. V trimming: 5 bases; J trimming: 2 bases; junction bases outside the gene matches: 3. CDR3: CASSRGLANTGELFF. DNA for the CDR3: TGTGCCAGCAGCCGGGGACTAGCCAACACCGGGGAGCTGTTTTTT.

The CDR3 coding sequence is TGTGCCAGCGGAATTGGGACAGGGGAGCTGTTTTTT. It translates to CASGIGTGELFF. The gene calls are TRBV9 and TRBJ2-2, with TRBD1 as a possible D gene (6 bases). This CDR3 has 12 amino acids. Germline V gives CDR1 SGDLS, CDR2 YYNGEE. Trimming removed 7 bases from V and 8 bases from J, with 12 bases in between.

The chain uses TRBV6-5 and TRBJ2-7, with 7 bases fitting TRBD2. The CDR3 covers 15 residues. Germline CDR1 is MNHEY and CDR2 is SVGAGI. The trim removed 11 bases at V and 2 bases at J, leaving 15 bases unmatched. CDR3 residues: CAGSSREGSAYEQYF. CDR3 DNA sequence: TGTGCCGGATCTAGCAGGGAGGGGTCGGCCTACGAGCAGTACTTC.

This rearrangement joins TRBV19 to TRBJ2-2; 7 positions agree with TRBD1. This CDR3 region has 16 residues. With 3 bases clipped from V and 6 bases from J, the junction kept 10 bases outside the gene matches. The germline V gene encodes CDR1 LNHDA and CDR2 SQIVND (reference sequence). CDR3 nucleotides: TGTGCCAGTAGTATTCGGACAGGTCAAGGGTCCGGGGAGCTGTTTTTT. Its translation: CASSIRTGQGSGELFF.

The chain is built from TRBV1 and TRBJ2-7; the table gives TRBD2 as D, unverified against the DNA. TRBV1 is annotated as a pseudogene. CDR3 length equals 16 residues. The CDR3 coding sequence is TGCACCAGCAGCCAAGATCGAGGATGGGGAGGCTTCGGGCAGTACTTC. Protein sequence: CTSSQDRGWGGFGQYF.

Comments on this clone: At one end, the junction sequence differs from germline, possibly due to a read error. V and J are TRBV6-2 or TRBV6-3 and TRBJ1-2; 8 bases match TRBD1. The CDR3 is 15 amino acids. Per germline, CDR1 MNHEY and CDR2 SVGEGT. The CDR3 sequence: CASSYPRGQGYDFRF. Written as DNA, the CDR3 is TGTGCCAGCAGTTACCCCAGGGGGCAGGGGTACGACTTTCGCTTC.

The chain is built from TRBV5-5 and TRBJ2-7; TRBD1 matches 7 bases. Unmatched junction bases numbered 13, after V lost 3 bases and J lost 7 bases. The V gene's germline CDR1 is SGHKS and CDR2 YYEKEE (reference sequence). There are 15 residues in the CDR3. The CDR3 DNA follows: TGTGCCAGCAGCTCCCCACTCCGGGACAGTTTAGAGCAGTACTTC. Translation: CASSSPLRDSLEQYF.

The chain has TRBV5-1 and TRBJ1-5; D is possibly TRBD1 (5 bases). The CDR3 totals 13 residues. Trimming stripped 4 bases from V and 5 bases from J, with 10 bases between. Germline assignment: CDR1 SGHRS and CDR2 YFSETQ. CDR3 residues: CASSADRYQPQHF. CDR3 bases: TGCGCCAGCAGCGCTGACAGATATCAGCCCCAGCATTTT.

This rearrangement joins TRBV5-1 to TRBJ1-3; D gene ambiguous. V was cut by 0 bases and J by 0 bases, with 4 bases left in between. The germline V gene encodes CDR1 SGHRS and CDR2 YFSETQ. The CDR3 contains 14 residues. The CDR3 sequence is CASSLESSGNTIYF. In nucleotides, the CDR3 is TGCGCCAGCAGCTTGGAGAGCTCTGGAAACACCATATATTTT. The full variable domain, in which reference TRBV5-1 and TRBJ1-3 provide the parts outside the CDR3, is KAGVTQTPRYLIKTRGQQVTLSCSPISGHRSVSWYQQTPGQGLQFLFEYFSETQRNKGNFPGRFSGRQFSNSRSEMNVSTLELGDSALYLCASSLESSGNTIYFGEGSWLTVV.

The CDR3 coding sequence is TGTGCCAGCCGCGGACAGGGGAGGTCACCCCTCCACTTT. This codes for CASRGQGRSPLHF. The V gene is TRBV5-4, the J gene TRBJ1-6; 9 positions agree with TRBD1. The V gene's germline CDR1 is SGHNT and CDR2 YYREEE (reference sequence). CDR3 length: 13 residues. The V gene end was trimmed by 7 bases and the J gene end by 10 bases; junction bases not matched to a gene: 6.

To note about this clone: This CDR3 fails to terminate in the conserved phenylalanine or tryptophan, so it likely reflects a read error. Because the CDR3's place on the DNA is in doubt, the DNA is left out and the CDR3 is given as listed by TCRdb. V is TRBV20-1 and J is TRBJ1-6; TRBD1, as called in the table, went unchecked against the DNA. The CDR3 totals 11 residues, both ends included. Per the germline V gene, CDR1 is DFQATT and CDR2 is SNEGSKA (reference sequence). This CDR3 is CSARVRDISLL.

This clone appeared once. CDR3 residues: CASNRGEGLDGYTF. The CDR3 DNA sequence: TGTGCCAGTAACCGGGGGGAGGGTCTCGATGGCTACACCTTC. The V call is TRBV19, the J call TRBJ1-2, with D possibly being TRBD1 (5 bases). CDR1 and CDR2 (germline): LNHDA, SQIVND (reference sequence). This CDR3 has 14 amino acids. Trimming pared 7 bases from V and 6 bases from J, leaving 18 bases between.

The chain employs TRBV15 and TRBJ2-3, with 9 nucleotides matching TRBD1. V lost 1 base to trimming and J lost 5 bases; unmatched junction nucleotides: 13. CDR1 is LNHNV, CDR2 YYDKDF, per germline (reference sequence). CDR3 length equals 18 residues. The CDR3 bases are TGTGCCACCAGCAGAGTAGGTGACAGGGGGTTCGGAAGAGATACGCAGTATTTT. As protein: CATSRVGDRGFGRDTQYF.

The chain recombines TRBV7-2 with TRBJ1-2, with 9 bases fitting TRBD1. The germline gives CDR1 SGHTA, CDR2 FQGNSA. The CDR3 runs 13 residues. The junction had 6 bases not matched to a gene; V was cut back by 6 bases and J by 7 bases. CDR3 in DNA: TGTGCCAGCAGGACACAGGGGGCAGGTGGCTACACCTTC. Translated, it gives CASRTQGAGGYTF. Full variable domain (rest looked up from reference TRBV7-2 and TRBJ1-2): GAGVSQSPSNKVTEKGKDVELRCDPISGHTALYWYRQSLGQGLEFLIYFQGNSAPDKSGLPSDRFSAERTGGSVSTLTIQRTQQEDSAVYLCASRTQGAGGYTFGSGTRLTVV.